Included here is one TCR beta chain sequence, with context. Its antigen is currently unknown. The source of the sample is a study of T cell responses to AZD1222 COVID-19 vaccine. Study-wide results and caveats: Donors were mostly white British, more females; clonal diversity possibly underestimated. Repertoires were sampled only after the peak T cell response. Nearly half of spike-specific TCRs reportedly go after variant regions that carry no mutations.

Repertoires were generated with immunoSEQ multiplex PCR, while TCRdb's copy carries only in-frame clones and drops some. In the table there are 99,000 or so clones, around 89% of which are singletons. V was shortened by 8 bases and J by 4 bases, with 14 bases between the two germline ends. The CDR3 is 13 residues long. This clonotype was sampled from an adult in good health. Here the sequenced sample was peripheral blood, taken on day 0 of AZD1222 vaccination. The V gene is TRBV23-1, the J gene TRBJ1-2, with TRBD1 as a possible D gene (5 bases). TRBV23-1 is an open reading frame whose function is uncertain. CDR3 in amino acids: CASSEDSSYGYTF. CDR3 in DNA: TGCGCCAGCTCAGAAGACAGTAGCTATGGCTACACCTTC.